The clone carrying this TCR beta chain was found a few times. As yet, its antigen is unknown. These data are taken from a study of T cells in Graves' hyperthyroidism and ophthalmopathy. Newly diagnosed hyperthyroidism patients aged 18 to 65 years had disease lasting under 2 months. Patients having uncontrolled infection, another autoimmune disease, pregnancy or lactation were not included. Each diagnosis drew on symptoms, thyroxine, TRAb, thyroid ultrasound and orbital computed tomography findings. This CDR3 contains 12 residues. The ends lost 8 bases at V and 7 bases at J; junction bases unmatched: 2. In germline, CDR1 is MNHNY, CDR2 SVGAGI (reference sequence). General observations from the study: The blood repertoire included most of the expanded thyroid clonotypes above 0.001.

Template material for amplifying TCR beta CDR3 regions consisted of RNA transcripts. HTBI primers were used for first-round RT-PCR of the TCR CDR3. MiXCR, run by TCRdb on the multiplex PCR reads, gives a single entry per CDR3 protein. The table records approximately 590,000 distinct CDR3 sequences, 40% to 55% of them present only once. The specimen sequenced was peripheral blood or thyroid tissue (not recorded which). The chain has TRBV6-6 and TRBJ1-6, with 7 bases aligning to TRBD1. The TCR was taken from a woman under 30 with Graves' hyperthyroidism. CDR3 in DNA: TGTGCCAGCGGACAGGAAAATTCACCCCTCCACTTT. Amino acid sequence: CASGQENSPLHF.